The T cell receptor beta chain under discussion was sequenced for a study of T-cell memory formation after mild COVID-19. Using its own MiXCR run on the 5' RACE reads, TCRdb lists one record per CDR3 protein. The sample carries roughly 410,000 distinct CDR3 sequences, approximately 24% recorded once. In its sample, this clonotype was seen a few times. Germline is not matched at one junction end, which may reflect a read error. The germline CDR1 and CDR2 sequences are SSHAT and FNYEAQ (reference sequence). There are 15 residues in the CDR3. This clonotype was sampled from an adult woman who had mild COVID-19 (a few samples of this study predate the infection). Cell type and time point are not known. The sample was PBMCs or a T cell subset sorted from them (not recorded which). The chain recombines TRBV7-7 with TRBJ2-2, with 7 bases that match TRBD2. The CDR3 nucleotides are TGTGCTAGCAGCCCGGAGACTAGCAGCACCGGGGAGCTGTTTTTT. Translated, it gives CASSPETSSTGELFF.